The rows below give T cell receptor beta chains drawn from one sample of a study of T cell responses to AZD1222 COVID-19 vaccine. Here immunoSEQ multiplex PCR was the method, and the copy in TCRdb shows in-frame clones only, minus some. Among roughly 150,000 clones listed, approximately 88% were seen once. The specimen was peripheral blood, collected on day 0 of MenACWY control vaccination. These receptors were collected from an adult in good health. Each CDR3 is given with its conserved first and last residue. A D gene is named only where the DNA matches it firmly. Rows give clone size only sometimes, using once, few, many, or a class for an expanded clone.

V gene	D gene	J gene	clone size	CDR3 protein	CDR3 DNA
TRBV18	NA	TRBJ2-6	NA	CASSPGPGVGANVLTF	TGTGCCAGCTCACCCGGGCCAGGGGTTGGGGCCAACGTCCTGACTTTC
TRBV6-2/TRBV6-3	NA	TRBJ1-2	NA	CASSYLPDPGYGYTF	TGTGCCAGCAGTTACCTTCCGGACCCGGGCTATGGCTACACCTTC
TRBV4-3	NA	TRBJ1-5	NA	CASSQVSREQPQHF	TGCGCCAGCAGCCAAGTCTCACGGGAACAGCCCCAGCATTTT
TRBV27	TRBD1	TRBJ2-7	NA	CASSLWDRIYEQYF	TGTGCCAGCAGTTTGTGGGACAGGATCTACGAGCAGTACTTC
TRBV4-2	TRBD2	TRBJ2-1	NA	CASSQGRYLAGVQNEQFF	TGTGCCAGCAGCCAAGGGCGTTACCTAGCGGGAGTACAAAATGAGCAGTTCTTC
TRBV7-9	TRBD1	TRBJ2-2	NA	CASSRGQGDTGELFF	TGTGCCAGCAGCCGAGGACAGGGGGACACCGGGGAGCTGTTTTTT
TRBV7-8	NA	TRBJ2-1	NA	CASSSWGASGPNEQFF	TGTGCCAGCAGCTCCTGGGGGGCTAGCGGTCCCAATGAGCAGTTCTTC
TRBV12-3/TRBV12-4	NA	TRBJ2-7	NA	CASSFSSIYEQYF	TGTGCCAGCAGTTTTAGTTCAATCTACGAGCAGTACTTC
TRBV12-3/TRBV12-4	NA	TRBJ2-2	NA	CASSIRVTGELFF	TGTGCCAGCAGCATCCGGGTGACCGGGGAGCTGTTTTTT
TRBV18	NA	TRBJ2-1	NA	CASSPQGAGNEQFF	TGTGCCAGCTCACCACAGGGGGCGGGGAATGAGCAGTTCTTC
TRBV7-2	NA	TRBJ1-5	NA	CASSSSGTTNQPQHF	TGTGCCAGCAGCTCCTCCGGGACAACGAATCAGCCCCAGCATTTT
TRBV7-4	NA	TRBJ2-1	NA	CASSLGFLETLLYNEQFF	TGTGCCAGCAGCTTAGGATTCTTGGAGACCCTACTTTACAATGAGCAGTTCTTC
TRBV30	TRBD1	TRBJ1-3	NA	CAWTHPGQGPGNTIYF	TGTGCCTGGACCCACCCGGGACAGGGCCCTGGAAACACCATATATTTT
TRBV11-1	NA	TRBJ1-1	once	CASRTTLGAGTEAFF	TGTGCCAGCAGAACAACGCTGGGGGCGGGCACTGAAGCTTTCTTT
TRBV9	NA	TRBJ2-7	NA	CASSVDSFGLGEQYF	TGTGCCAGCAGCGTAGACTCCTTTGGTCTCGGGGAGCAGTACTTC
TRBV19	TRBD2	TRBJ2-1	NA	CASKGRLAENPLRNEQFF	TGTGCCAGTAAAGGTCGACTAGCGGAGAACCCTCTCCGCAATGAGCAGTTCTTC
TRBV7-9	TRBD1	TRBJ1-2	NA	CASSRRDRTNYGYTF	TGTGCCAGCAGCCGAAGGGACAGGACTAACTATGGCTACACCTTC
TRBV28	NA	TRBJ1-2	NA	CASSFPLGVHTF	TGTGCCAGCAGTTTCCCGTTGGGGGTACACACCTTC
TRBV4-1	NA	TRBJ2-7	NA	CASSQAASYEQYF	TGCGCCAGCAGCCAAGCTGCCTCCTACGAGCAGTACTTC
TRBV11-2	NA	TRBJ2-7	NA	CASSLGTPRSYEQYF	TGTGCCAGCAGCCTAGGTACACCCCGCTCCTACGAGCAGTACTTC
TRBV15	TRBD1	TRBJ1-2	NA	CATSRIGQGSVGYTF	TGTGCCACCAGCAGAATAGGACAGGGCAGTGTGGGCTACACCTTC
TRBV12-3/TRBV12-4	NA	TRBJ2-2	once	CASSLTDTGELFF	TGTGCCAGCAGCCTGACGGACACCGGGGAGCTGTTTTTT
TRBV5-4	NA	TRBJ1-1	NA	CASSLDRREITEAFF	TGTGCCAGCAGCTTAGACAGGCGGGAGATCACTGAAGCTTTCTTT
TRBV4-3	TRBD1	TRBJ1-2	NA	CASSLNRQGHGYTF	TGCGCCAGCAGCCTGAATAGACAGGGCCATGGCTACACCTTC
TRBV11-3	TRBD2	TRBJ2-2	few	CASGWTSGGPGELFF	TGTGCCAGCGGATGGACTAGCGGGGGGCCCGGGGAGCTGTTTTTT
TRBV29-1	NA	TRBJ1-2	NA	CSVEDRQRVGYTF	TGCAGCGTTGAAGATCGGCAGAGGGTTGGCTACACCTTC
TRBV7-3	TRBD1	TRBJ1-2	NA	CASSPRDSSRYTF	TGTGCCAGCAGCCCGCGGGACAGCTCACGCTACACCTTC
TRBV4-1	NA	TRBJ1-5	NA	CASSQGPVNQPQHF	TGCGCCAGCAGCCAAGGGCCAGTTAATCAGCCCCAGCATTTT
TRBV19	TRBD1	TRBJ1-2	NA	CATIGRDRKNYGYTF	TGTGCCACTATCGGGCGGGACAGGAAGAACTATGGCTACACCTTC
TRBV5-6	TRBD1	TRBJ1-1	NA	CASSLGTEEAFF	TGTGCCAGCAGCTTAGGGACAGAGGAAGCTTTCTTT
TRBV20-1	NA	TRBJ1-4	NA	CSARDRTKLFF	TGCAGTGCTAGAGATAGGACGAAACTGTTTTTT
TRBV15	NA	TRBJ1-5	NA	CATSRDRTAVGPQHF	TGTGCCACCAGCAGAGATAGGACGGCTGTGGGGCCCCAGCATTTT
TRBV24-1	NA	TRBJ2-1	NA	CATSDLGGRGHNEQFF	TGTGCCACCAGTGATTTGGGGGGGCGGGGTCACAATGAGCAGTTCTTC
TRBV6-5	NA	TRBJ2-7	NA	CASSYLIGGTYEQYF	TGTGCCAGCAGTTACTTAATTGGGGGGACCTACGAGCAGTACTTC
TRBV18	NA	TRBJ2-3	NA	CASSRIGTSGDTQYF	TGTGCCAGCTCACGCATAGGGACCAGTGGGGATACGCAGTATTTT
TRBV6-2/TRBV6-3	NA	TRBJ1-5	once	CASSYPGQSNQPQHF	TGTGCCAGCAGTTACCCGGGCCAGAGCAATCAGCCCCAGCATTTT
TRBV28	TRBD1	TRBJ1-5	NA	CASTTRGEGGRQPQHF	TGTGCCAGCACCACCCGGGGCGAAGGGGGCCGTCAGCCCCAGCATTTT
TRBV7-2	TRBD1	TRBJ2-7	NA	CASRSTAGTGPYEQYF	TGTGCCAGCAGGTCCACTGCCGGGACAGGGCCCTACGAGCAGTACTTC
TRBV30	TRBD1	TRBJ1-1	NA	CASRDRGFAEAFF	TGTGCCTCCCGAGACAGGGGGTTCGCTGAAGCTTTCTTT
TRBV28	NA	TRBJ1-1	once	CASSLSASTEAFF	TGTGCCAGCAGTTTATCTGCGTCAACCGAAGCTTTCTTT
TRBV5-5	NA	TRBJ2-3	NA	CATTRLSTDTQYF	TGTGCCACCACCCGGCTTAGCACAGATACGCAGTATTTT
TRBV5-5	TRBD1	TRBJ2-2	NA	CASSSRGGTGDSYGELFF	TGTGCCAGCAGCTCCCGGGGAGGGACAGGGGATTCGTACGGGGAGCTGTTTTTT
TRBV7-2	NA	TRBJ2-7	few	CASSLLPGPQYEQYF	TGTGCCAGCAGCTTACTCCCCGGGCCACAATACGAGCAGTACTTC
TRBV5-4	NA	TRBJ1-1	NA	CASSLTGADTEAFF	TGTGCCAGCAGCTTGACAGGCGCGGACACTGAAGCTTTCTTT
TRBV9	NA	TRBJ1-3	NA	CASSVEGRLSGNTIYF	TGTGCCAGCAGCGTAGAGGGGAGGCTGTCTGGAAACACCATATATTTT
TRBV5-1	TRBD1	TRBJ1-4	NA	CASSPTGFNEKLFF	TGCGCCAGCAGCCCGACAGGGTTTAATGAAAAACTGTTTTTT
TRBV6-5	NA	TRBJ1-2	NA	CASSQHRLFGYTF	TGTGCCAGCAGTCAGCACAGGTTGTTCGGCTACACCTTC
TRBV5-4	NA	TRBJ1-1	NA	CASSLDGGATEAFF	TGTGCCAGCAGCCTCGACGGAGGGGCGACTGAAGCTTTCTTT
TRBV12-3/TRBV12-4	TRBD1	TRBJ1-1	NA	CASSLTGDTEAFF	TGTGCCAGCAGTTTAACAGGGGACACTGAAGCTTTCTTT
TRBV9	TRBD2	TRBJ2-7	NA	CASSASGPSVEQYF	TGTGCCAGCAGCGCTAGCGGGCCTTCAGTCGAGCAGTACTTC
TRBV27	NA	TRBJ2-1	NA	CASTQGRNSYNEQFF	TGTGCCAGCACCCAAGGCCGTAACTCCTACAATGAGCAGTTCTTC
TRBV4-1	NA	TRBJ2-1	NA	CASSQGSEGDEQFF	TGCGCCAGCAGCCAAGGATCGGAGGGAGATGAGCAGTTCTTC
TRBV11-3	NA	TRBJ1-1	NA	CASSTGTWTEAFF	TGTGCCAGCAGCACCGGGACGTGGACTGAAGCTTTCTTT